This TCR beta chain was documented in a study of shared T cell receptors in the human thymus. TCRdb keeps only in-frame clones here, not all; method: immunoSEQ multiplex PCR. Of under 700,000 clones in the sample, approximately 78% were seen once. Germline assignment: CDR1 MNHEY and CDR2 SMNVEV (reference sequence). CDR3 length: 14 residues. The V gene lost 0 bases and the J gene lost 0 bases, with 6 bases spanning the gap. This same sample was also taken into another study, of human thymus T cells.

This TCR was sampled from a boy under two years old with a congenital heart defect. This chain links TRBV27 with TRBJ2-7, with D unresolved. The source material was thymocytes. The CDR3 DNA sequence: TGTGCCAGCAGTTTATCTAGCACCTCCTACGAGCAGTACTTC. Translation: CASSLSSTSYEQYF.